The 26 T cell receptor beta chains below all came from one sample that was sequenced in a study of shared clonotypes between healthy human individuals. Sequencing was performed with immunoSEQ multiplex PCR; in TCRdb, only in-frame clones are kept and a portion is missing. The sample holds more than 2 million clones, around 95% seen once. Input material: naive CD4+ T cells sorted from blood. The subset is: CD45RA+ positively selected. These receptors were obtained from a man aged 18 to 30 in good health.

This chain links TRBV20-1 with TRBJ2-1, with D maybe TRBD1 (5 bases). The V gene's germline CDR1 is DFQATT and CDR2 SNEGSKA (reference sequence). The CDR3 runs 10 residues. The ends were cut back, 8 bases at V and 8 bases at J, with 10 bases in the middle. The CDR3 DNA reads TGCAGTCAACAGGCGGATGAGCAGTTCTTC. Translating it yields CSQQADEQFF.

With regard to this clone: Distinct nucleotide sequences in the sample also encode this CDR3. The chain joins TRBV19 to TRBJ1-5; D is undetermined. This CDR3 contains 14 residues. Germline V gives CDR1 LNHDA, CDR2 SQIVND (reference sequence). Trimming removed 3 bases at V and 2 bases at J, with 8 bases between. The CDR3 loop is CASSIMGGNQPQHF. CDR3 DNA sequence: TGTGCCAGTAGTATTATGGGAGGCAATCAGCCCCAGCATTTT.

The chain uses TRBV5-1 and TRBJ1-6, with 7 nucleotides matching TRBD1. The germline V gene encodes CDR1 SGHRS and CDR2 YFSETQ. The CDR3 extends over 18 amino acids. V lost 3 bases and J lost 0; bases outside the gene matches: 9. The CDR3 DNA follows: TGCGCCAGCAGCTACGGGACAGAAGTCCGCTCCTATAATTCACCCCTCCACTTT. Encoded protein: CASSYGTEVRSYNSPLHF.

The rearrangement joins TRBV7-2 to TRBJ2-1; 10 bases agree with TRBD2. The V and J ends lost 5 bases and 4 bases, in that order; junction bases with no gene match: 8. CDR1 is SGHTA, CDR2 FQGNSA, per germline. The CDR3 has 16 amino acids. The CDR3 DNA reads TGTGCCAGCAGCATCGCGACTAGCGGGTTTTACAATGAGCAGTTCTTC. It encodes CASSIATSGFYNEQFF.

The V call is TRBV30, the J call TRBJ2-5, with 11 bases lining up with TRBD1. The trim removed 5 bases at V and 4 bases at J, leaving 6 bases unmatched. CDR3 size: 14 residues. Germline assignment: CDR1 GTSNPN and CDR2 SVGIG (reference sequence). CDR3 region: CAWDSGTGGETQYF. The CDR3, as DNA: TGTGCCTGGGATTCCGGGACAGGGGGAGAGACCCAGTACTTC.

The chain carries TRBV11-2 and TRBJ2-7, with D possibly TRBD1 on 6 matching bases. The CDR3 has 19 residues. Trimming stripped 0 bases from V and 1 base from J, with 22 bases between. In germline, CDR1 is SGHAT, CDR2 FQNNGV. Here the CDR3 reads CASSLESDSYNRFSYEQYF. The CDR3 DNA reads TGTGCCAGCAGCTTAGAGTCGGACAGCTACAACCGTTTTTCCTACGAGCAGTACTTC. Drawing the rest from reference TRBV11-2 and TRBJ2-7, the complete variable domain is EAGVAQSPRYKIIEKRQSVAFWCNPISGHATLYWYQQILGQGPKLLIQFQNNGVVDDSQLPKDRFSAERLKGVDSTLKIQPAKLEDSAVYLCASSLESDSYNRFSYEQYFGPGTRLTVT.

This clone has a single count. V usage is TRBV1 and J usage is TRBJ2-1; the table's TRBD2 call for D was not verified on the DNA. TRBV1 is listed as a pseudogene. The CDR3 is 14 amino acids. The DNA for the CDR3 is TGCACCAGCAGCCAATTGCCTAGCGGGAGGGGCGAGTTCTTC. It encodes CTSSQLPSGRGEFF.

The chain uses TRBV2 and TRBJ2-1; 11 positions match TRBD2. This CDR3 is built from 16 residues. Trimming removed 6 bases from V and 5 bases from J; junction bases left unmatched: 9. Germline-derived CDR1 and CDR2 are SNHLY and FYNNEI. The CDR3 reads CASRARTSGQNNEQFF. As DNA, the CDR3 is TGTGCCAGCAGGGCCAGGACTAGCGGGCAAAACAATGAGCAGTTCTTC.

This chain uses TRBV27 with TRBJ2-7; 13 nucleotides line up with TRBD2. The J segment lost 0 bases and the V segment lost 6 bases, leaving 5 bases of the junction unmatched. CDR1 and CDR2 from the germline V gene are MNHEY and SMNVEV (reference sequence). The CDR3 is 16 amino acids. The CDR3 DNA reads TGTGCCAGCAGACCTACTAGCGGGAGGGCCTCCTACGAGCAGTACTTC. Protein product: CASRPTSGRASYEQYF.

The chain uses TRBV6-5 and TRBJ1-2; D unresolved. The V end was cut by 5 bases, the J end by 2 bases, with 12 bases between. The V gene's germline CDR1 is MNHEY and CDR2 SVGAGI. This CDR3 is 14 amino acids long. As DNA, the CDR3 is TGTGCCAGCAGTGCCTTACAGACAAACTATGGCTACACCTTC. Encoded protein: CASSALQTNYGYTF.

Note on this clone: Distinct nucleotide sequences in the sample also encode this CDR3. The V gene is TRBV5-1, the J gene TRBJ1-4; no clear D gene. V gave up 4 bases and J gave up 0 bases, with 7 bases separating them. The germline gives CDR1 SGHRS, CDR2 YFSETQ. This CDR3 has 14 amino acids. The CDR3 sequence: CASSPGATNEKLFF. The DNA of the CDR3 is TGCGCCAGCAGCCCGGGTGCAACTAATGAAAAACTGTTTTTT.

The rearrangement joins TRBV19 to TRBJ2-2, with 8 nucleotides matching TRBD1. Trimming cost V 7 bases and J 4 bases; bases outside gene matches: 5. CDR3 length equals 14 residues. CDR1 is LNHDA, CDR2 SQIVND, per germline (reference sequence). This CDR3 is CASKRGTGTGELFF. In DNA, the CDR3 is TGTGCCAGTAAGAGAGGGACAGGCACCGGGGAGCTGTTTTTT.

The chain joins TRBV10-3 to TRBJ2-7, with 9 bases lining up with TRBD2. Looked up from germline, CDR1 is ENHRY and CDR2 is SYGVKD. This CDR3 contains 15 residues. After removal of 3 bases from V and 6 bases from J, the junction contained 9 bases not matched to a gene. In DNA form, the CDR3 reads TGTGCCATCAGTGATTACTCCGGGACTAGCTCCGAGCAGTACTTC. This encodes CAISDYSGTSSEQYF.

The chain has TRBV6-6 and TRBJ2-5, with 11 bases matching TRBD1. CDR3 length equals 16 residues. CDR1 MNHNY and CDR2 SVGAGI come from the germline V gene (reference sequence). After removal of 6 bases from V and 4 bases from J, the junction contained 10 bases not matched to a gene. CDR3 in amino acids: CASSSWTGGSGETQYF. The CDR3 DNA reads TGTGCCAGCAGCTCCTGGACAGGGGGCTCTGGAGAGACCCAGTACTTC.

This clone was seen once. This chain uses TRBV2 with TRBJ2-7; the D gene is possibly TRBD1 (6 bases). The V end lost 6 bases, the J end lost 4 bases, and 13 bases lay between the germline ends. Germline V gene sequence: CDR1 SNHLY, CDR2 FYNNEI. The CDR3 runs to 13 residues. The CDR3 sequence is CASRAGTPYEQYF. CDR3 bases: TGTGCCAGCAGGGCCGGGACACCTTACGAGCAGTACTTC.

A remark on this clone: At the DNA level, this CDR3 is encoded by other sequences in the same sample as well. The gene calls are TRBV28 and TRBJ1-6, with D unresolved. V lost 3 bases to trimming and J lost 0 bases, with 9 bases between them. The CDR3 extends over 16 amino acids. The germline CDR1 and CDR2 sequences are MDHEN and SYDVKM. The CDR3 is CASSLGRSSYNSPLHF. The CDR3 DNA reads as TGTGCCAGCAGTTTGGGGAGGAGCTCCTATAATTCACCCCTCCACTTT.

This clone appeared once. V and J are TRBV6-6 and TRBJ2-3, with D perhaps TRBD1 (7 bases). This CDR3 is built from 15 residues. The V gene's germline CDR1 is MNHNY and CDR2 SVGAGI (reference sequence). V was shortened by 5 bases and J by 0 bases, with 12 bases between the two germline ends. CDR3 in amino acids: CASSGGTVSTDTQYF. The CDR3 DNA follows: TGTGCCAGCAGTGGCGGGACAGTGAGCACAGATACGCAGTATTTT.

The rearrangement links TRBV23-1 to TRBJ2-2; 8 bases map to TRBD2. TRBV23-1 is known as an ORF, though its function is uncertain. This CDR3 has 18 amino acids. Trimming took 1 base from V and 5 from J; bases not matched to a gene: 12. DNA of the CDR3: TGCGCCAGCAGTCAATTTTTTAGCGGGGACGCGGAGACCGGGGAGCTGTTTTTT. As protein: CASSQFFSGDAETGELFF.

The rearrangement joins TRBV7-2 to TRBJ1-1; D might be TRBD1 (6 bases). The V end was cut by 5 bases, the J end by 1 base, with 14 bases between. Germline values: CDR1 SGHTA, CDR2 FQGNSA. The CDR3 loop spans 15 amino acids. This CDR3 is CASSKGVEWNTEAFF. CDR3 bases: TGTGCCAGCAGCAAGGGGGTGGAGTGGAACACTGAAGCTTTCTTT. Full variable domain (outside the CDR3, taken from reference TRBV7-2 and TRBJ1-1): GAGVSQSPSNKVTEKGKDVELRCDPISGHTALYWYRQSLGQGLEFLIYFQGNSAPDKSGLPSDRFSAERTGGSVSTLTIQRTQQEDSAVYLCASSKGVEWNTEAFFGQGTRLTVV.

The chain carries TRBV25-1 and TRBJ1-2; unclear D gene. The V and J ends lost 4 bases and 4 bases respectively, with 10 bases between them. Germline values: CDR1 MGHDK, CDR2 SYGVNS. The CDR3 runs 13 residues. The CDR3 nucleotides are TGTGCCAGCAGTGGGGTGGGGATCTATGGCTACACCTTC. Its translation is CASSGVGIYGYTF.

V usage is TRBV19 and J usage is TRBJ2-7, with 9 positions matching TRBD1. Germline V gives CDR1 LNHDA, CDR2 SQIVND (reference sequence). The trim removed 6 bases at V and 0 bases at J, leaving 6 bases unmatched. The length of the CDR3 is 15 residues. The CDR3 sequence is CASSDRDRVSYEQYF. The CDR3 DNA reads TGTGCCAGTAGCGACCGGGACAGGGTCTCCTACGAGCAGTACTTC.

The chain recombines TRBV12-2 with TRBJ1-6. TRBV12-2 corresponds to a pseudogene. This CDR3 spans 16 amino acids. The CDR3 region has the DNA TGTGCAAGTCGCTTAGCGCGGGGGGTCTATAATTCACCCCTCCACTTT. Amino acids: CASRLARGVYNSPLHF.

The chain links TRBV15 to TRBJ2-7, with D possibly TRBD1 on 5 matching bases. CDR1 is LNHNV and CDR2 is YYDKDF in the germline V gene (reference sequence). V lost 0 bases and J lost 0, with 9 bases in between. The CDR3 totals 15 residues. DNA for the CDR3: TGTGCCACCAGCAGAGAACAGGTTAGCTCCTACGAGCAGTACTTC. This encodes CATSREQVSSYEQYF.

The chain employs TRBV5-6 and TRBJ2-6; 7 bases fit TRBD2. The germline gives CDR1 SGHDT, CDR2 YYEEEE. The V gene end was trimmed by 0 bases and the J gene end by 4 bases; junction bases not matched to a gene: 7. CDR3 length: 17 amino acids. DNA for the CDR3: TGTGCCAGCAGCTTGGGACTAGCTGAAGCCGGGGCCAACGTCCTGACTTTC. Translation gives CASSLGLAEAGANVLTF.

The J gene is TRBJ2-7, the V gene TRBV6-6, with D perhaps matching TRBD1 (6 bases). V lost 0 bases to trimming and J lost 4 bases, with 10 bases between them. This CDR3 region has 14 residues. Germline values: CDR1 MNHNY, CDR2 SVGAGI (reference sequence). In DNA form, the CDR3 reads TGTGCCAGCAGTTACTCGGGGGCGAGGTACGAGCAGTACTTC. Translating it yields CASSYSGARYEQYF.

The count of this clone is one. J is TRBJ2-7 and V is TRBV7-6; 8 bases match TRBD1. V shed 1 base and J 11 bases; nucleotides not matched to a gene: 7. The CDR3 covers 13 residues. Per the germline V gene, CDR1 is SGHVS and CDR2 is FNYEAQ. Here the CDR3 reads CASSLGSAGGKYF. The CDR3 DNA reads as TGTGCCAGCAGCTTAGGTTCGGCAGGGGGCAAGTACTTC.